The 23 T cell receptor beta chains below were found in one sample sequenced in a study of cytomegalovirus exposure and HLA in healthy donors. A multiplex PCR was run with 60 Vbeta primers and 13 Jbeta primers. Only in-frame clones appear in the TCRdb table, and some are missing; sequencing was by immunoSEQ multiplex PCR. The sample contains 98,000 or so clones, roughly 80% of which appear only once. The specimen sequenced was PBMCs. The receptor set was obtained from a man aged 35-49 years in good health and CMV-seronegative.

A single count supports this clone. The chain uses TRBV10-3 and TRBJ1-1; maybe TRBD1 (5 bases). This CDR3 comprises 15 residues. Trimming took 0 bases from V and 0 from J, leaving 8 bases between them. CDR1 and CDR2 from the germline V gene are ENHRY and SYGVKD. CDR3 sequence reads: CAISESGAMNTEAFF. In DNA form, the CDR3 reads TGTGCCATCAGTGAGTCTGGGGCTATGAACACTGAAGCTTTCTTT.

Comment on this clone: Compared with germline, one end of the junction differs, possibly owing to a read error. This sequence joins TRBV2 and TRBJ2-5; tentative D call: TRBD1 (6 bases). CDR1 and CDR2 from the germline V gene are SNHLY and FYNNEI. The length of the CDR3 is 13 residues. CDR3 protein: CASREGTQETQYF. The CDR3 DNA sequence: TGTGCCAGCAGGGAAGGGACACAAGAGACCCAGTACTTC.

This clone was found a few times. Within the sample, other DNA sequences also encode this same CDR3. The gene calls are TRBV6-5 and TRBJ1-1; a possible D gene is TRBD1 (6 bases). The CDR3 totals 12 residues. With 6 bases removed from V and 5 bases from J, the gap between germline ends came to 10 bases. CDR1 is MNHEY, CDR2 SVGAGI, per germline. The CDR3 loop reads CASRQGGTEAFF. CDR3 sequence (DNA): TGTGCCAGCAGACAGGGAGGGACTGAAGCTTTCTTT.

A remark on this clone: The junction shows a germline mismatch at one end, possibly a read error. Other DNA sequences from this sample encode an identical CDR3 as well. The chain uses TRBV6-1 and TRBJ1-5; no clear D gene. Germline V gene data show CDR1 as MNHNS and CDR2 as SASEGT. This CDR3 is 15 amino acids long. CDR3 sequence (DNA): TGTGCTAGCAGTGAAGTTTCTAATAGCAATCAGCCCCAGCATTTT. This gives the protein CASSEVSNSNQPQHF.

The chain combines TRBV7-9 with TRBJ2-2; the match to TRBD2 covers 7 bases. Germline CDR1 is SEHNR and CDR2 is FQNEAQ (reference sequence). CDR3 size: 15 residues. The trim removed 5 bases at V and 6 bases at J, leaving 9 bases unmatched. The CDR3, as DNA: TGTGCCAGCAGCCCCGAGGTGGGAGGGGCCGGGGAGCTGTTTTTT. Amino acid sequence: CASSPEVGGAGELFF.

The CDR3 DNA is TGCGCCAGCAGCCCGATTCGGGACATGAGGCGGGAGGGCCCTCAGGAAGAAGATACGCAGTATTTT. Its translation is CASSPIRDMRREGPQEEDTQYF. The chain links TRBV5-1 to TRBJ2-3, with 9 nucleotides matching TRBD2. The junction had 29 bases not matched to a gene; V was cut back by 4 bases and J by 5 bases. Germline V lookup: CDR1 SGHRS, CDR2 YFSETQ. The CDR3 spans 22 residues.

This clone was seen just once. Here the CDR3 DNA reads TGTGCCAGCAGTTTAGGCAGGGCGCTCGAAGCTTTCTTT. Protein product: CASSLGRALEAFF. The gene calls are TRBV28 and TRBJ1-1; TRBD1 might be the D (5 bases). The V and J ends lost 2 bases and 8 bases respectively, with 12 bases between them. Germline CDR1 MDHEN, CDR2 SYDVKM. The CDR3 has 13 amino acids.

The CDR3 here is CASSLQRDTSPLHF. The CDR3 DNA is TGTGCCAGCAGCCTGCAACGGGATACTTCACCCCTCCACTTT. The genes are TRBV14 and TRBJ1-6, with D unclear. This CDR3 has 14 amino acids. V lost 4 bases to trimming and J lost 9 bases, with 13 bases between them. Looked up from germline, CDR1 is SGHDN and CDR2 is FVKESK.

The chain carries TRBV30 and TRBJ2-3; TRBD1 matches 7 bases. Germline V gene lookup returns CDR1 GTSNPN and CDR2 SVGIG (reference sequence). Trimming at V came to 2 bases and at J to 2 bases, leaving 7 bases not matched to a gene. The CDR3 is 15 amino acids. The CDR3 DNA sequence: TGTGCCTGGAGTTCCCCAGGGGGAGTCACAGATACGCAGTATTTT. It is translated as CAWSSPGGVTDTQYF.

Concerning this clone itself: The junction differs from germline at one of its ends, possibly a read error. CDR3 sequence reads: CSANMGHLF. For the CDR3, the DNA is TGCAGTGCTAATATGGGACACCTCTTC. The chain links TRBV20-1 to TRBJ2-1; D may be TRBD1 (6 bases). The CDR3 contains 9 residues. Per the germline V gene, CDR1 is DFQATT and CDR2 is SNEGSKA (reference sequence).

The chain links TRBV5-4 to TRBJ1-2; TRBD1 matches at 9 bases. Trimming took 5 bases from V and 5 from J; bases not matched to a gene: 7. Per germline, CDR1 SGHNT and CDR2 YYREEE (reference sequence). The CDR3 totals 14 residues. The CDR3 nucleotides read TGTGCCAGCAGAAAAACAGGGGGCGCTTATGGCTACACCTTC. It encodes CASRKTGGAYGYTF.

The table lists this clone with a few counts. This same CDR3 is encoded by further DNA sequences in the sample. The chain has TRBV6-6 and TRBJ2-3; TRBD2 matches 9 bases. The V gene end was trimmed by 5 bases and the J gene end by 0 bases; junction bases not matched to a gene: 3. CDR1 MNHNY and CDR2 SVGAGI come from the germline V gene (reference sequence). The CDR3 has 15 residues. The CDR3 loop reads CASSLAGTSTDTQYF. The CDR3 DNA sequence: TGTGCCAGCAGTCTAGCGGGAACTAGCACAGATACGCAGTATTTT.

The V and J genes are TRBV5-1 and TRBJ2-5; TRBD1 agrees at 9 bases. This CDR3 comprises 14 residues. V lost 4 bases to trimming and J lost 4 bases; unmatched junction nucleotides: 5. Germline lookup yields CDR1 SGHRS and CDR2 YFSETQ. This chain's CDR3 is CASSPGTGSETQYF. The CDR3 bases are TGCGCCAGCAGCCCCGGGACAGGGTCAGAGACCCAGTACTTC.

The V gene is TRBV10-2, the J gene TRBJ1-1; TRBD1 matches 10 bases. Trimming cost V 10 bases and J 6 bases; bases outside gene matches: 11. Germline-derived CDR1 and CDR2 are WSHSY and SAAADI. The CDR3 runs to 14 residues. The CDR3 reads CATLPGQGYSEAFF. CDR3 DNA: TGCGCCACCTTACCGGGACAGGGGTACTCTGAAGCTTTCTTT.

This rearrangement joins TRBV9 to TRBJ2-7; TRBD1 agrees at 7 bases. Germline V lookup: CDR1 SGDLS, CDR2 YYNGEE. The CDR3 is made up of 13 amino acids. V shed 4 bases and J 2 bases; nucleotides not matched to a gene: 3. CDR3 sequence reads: CASSPGQAYEQYF. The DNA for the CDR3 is TGTGCCAGCAGCCCCGGACAGGCCTACGAGCAGTACTTC.

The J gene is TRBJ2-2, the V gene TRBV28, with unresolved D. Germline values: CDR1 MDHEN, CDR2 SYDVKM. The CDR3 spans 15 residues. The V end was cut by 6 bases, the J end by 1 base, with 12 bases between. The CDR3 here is CASSYRTQNTGELFF. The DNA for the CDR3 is TGTGCCAGCAGCTACCGTACCCAGAACACCGGGGAGCTGTTTTTT.

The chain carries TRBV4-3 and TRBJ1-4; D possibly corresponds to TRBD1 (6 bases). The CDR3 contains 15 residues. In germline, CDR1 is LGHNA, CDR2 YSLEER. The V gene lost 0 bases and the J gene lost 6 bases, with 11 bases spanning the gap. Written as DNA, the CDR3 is TGCGCCAGCAGCCAAGATCCAGGGGCATATGAAAAACTGTTTTTT. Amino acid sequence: CASSQDPGAYEKLFF.

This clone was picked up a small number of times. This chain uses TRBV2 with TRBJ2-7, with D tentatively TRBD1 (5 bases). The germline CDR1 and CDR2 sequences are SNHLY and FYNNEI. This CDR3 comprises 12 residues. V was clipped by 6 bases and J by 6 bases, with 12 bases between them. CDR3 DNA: TGTGCCAGCAGGAGACAGTTAGGCGAGCAGTACTTC. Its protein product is CASRRQLGEQYF.

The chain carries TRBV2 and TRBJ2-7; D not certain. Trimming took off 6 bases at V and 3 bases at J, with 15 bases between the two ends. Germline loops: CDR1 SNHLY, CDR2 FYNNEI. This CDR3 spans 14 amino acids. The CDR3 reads CASRRKVTVYEQYF. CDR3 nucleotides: TGTGCCAGCAGGCGCAAGGTCACAGTCTACGAGCAGTACTTC.

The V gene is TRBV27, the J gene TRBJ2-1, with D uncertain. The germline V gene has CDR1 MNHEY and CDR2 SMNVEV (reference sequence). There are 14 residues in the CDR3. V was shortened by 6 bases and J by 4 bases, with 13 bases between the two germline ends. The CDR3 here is CASRDFAEYNEQFF. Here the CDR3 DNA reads TGTGCCAGCAGGGATTTTGCGGAATACAATGAGCAGTTCTTC.

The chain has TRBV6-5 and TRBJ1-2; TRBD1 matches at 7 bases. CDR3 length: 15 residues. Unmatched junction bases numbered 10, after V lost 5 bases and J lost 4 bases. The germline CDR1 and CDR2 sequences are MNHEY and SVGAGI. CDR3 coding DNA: TGTGCCAGCAGTATCTACCGGGACAGTCCCTATGGCTACACCTTC. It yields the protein CASSIYRDSPYGYTF.

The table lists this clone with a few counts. CDR3 nucleotides: TGTGCCAGCAGTTCCCCCGCCCCACAGGGCAATGAGCAGTTCTTC. Translation gives CASSSPAPQGNEQFF. The V and J genes are TRBV28 and TRBJ2-1; D is possibly TRBD1 (6 bases). CDR1 and CDR2 from the germline V gene are MDHEN and SYDVKM. V lost 4 bases and J 6 bases, leaving 16 bases between the germline ends. CDR3 length equals 15 residues.

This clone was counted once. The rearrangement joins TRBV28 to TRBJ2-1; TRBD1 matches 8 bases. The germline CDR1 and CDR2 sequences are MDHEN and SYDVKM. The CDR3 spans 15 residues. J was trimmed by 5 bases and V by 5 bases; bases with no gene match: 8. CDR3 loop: CASSQDRELDNEQFF. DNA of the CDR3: TGTGCCAGCAGTCAGGACAGGGAGTTGGACAATGAGCAGTTCTTC.